These 21 T cell receptor beta chains originate from one sample sequenced in a study of T cell repertoires in cytomegalovirus infection. Each CDR3 protein gets one entry after TCRdb re-called the reads with MiXCR. This sample carries some 350,000 distinct CDR3 sequences, approximately 18% of them seen once, and the ten largest clones take around 9.3%. The sequencing sample was made of PBMCs. These receptors originate from a human donor in good health (CMV status not recorded). Some clones in this sample may be carry-over from other donors' samples.

This rearrangement joins TRBV20-1 to TRBJ1-1; the match to TRBD1 covers 10 bases. CDR1 is DFQATT, CDR2 SNEGSKA, per germline (reference sequence). This CDR3 is built from 14 residues. V was clipped by 1 base and J by 6 bases; unmatched bases: 5. CDR3 loop: CSARGGQGRAEAFF. The DNA of the CDR3 is TGCAGTGCTAGAGGGGGACAGGGGCGGGCTGAAGCTTTCTTT.

This clonotype was seen repeatedly, ten times or more. The chain employs TRBV10-3 and TRBJ2-5; 7 bases are a match to TRBD2. The germline gives CDR1 ENHRY, CDR2 SYGVKD. CDR3 length equals 16 residues. Trimming took 2 bases from V and 1 from J; bases not matched to a gene: 7. CDR3 loop: CAISELLAASQETQYF. The CDR3 region has the DNA TGTGCCATCAGTGAGCTTCTAGCGGCCTCCCAAGAGACCCAGTACTTC.

The chain uses TRBV4-1 and TRBJ1-3; D is unclear. V was shortened by 0 bases and J by 4 bases, with 25 bases between the two germline ends. Looked up from germline, CDR1 is MGHRA and CDR2 is YSYEKL. The length of the CDR3 is 20 residues. CDR3 coding DNA: TGCGCCAGCAGCCAAGATCGGTCGGCGGGATTAACACCCGGAGGAAACACCATATATTTT. As protein: CASSQDRSAGLTPGGNTIYF.

This clonotype has ten or more counts. V usage is TRBV12-3 or TRBV12-4 and J usage is TRBJ1-2; a possible D gene is TRBD1 (6 bases). Trimming removed 0 bases at V and 8 bases at J, with 10 bases between. The CDR3 runs to 13 residues. In nucleotides, the CDR3 is TGTGCCAGCAGTTTAGCGGGCCAGGGGGGCTACACCTTC. It codes for CASSLAGQGGYTF.

For the CDR3, the DNA is TGTGCCAGTAGTAGGGGGGACGATAGAAACTATGGCTACACCTTC. Translation gives CASSRGDDRNYGYTF. V and J are TRBV19 and TRBJ1-2; tentative D call: TRBD1 (5 bases). The V end was cut by 4 bases, the J end by 2 bases, with 14 bases between. The CDR3 covers 15 residues. Germline V gene sequence: CDR1 LNHDA, CDR2 SQIVND (reference sequence).

The chain recombines TRBV7-9 with TRBJ2-7, with unresolved D. With 1 base removed from V and 3 bases from J, the gap between germline ends came to 10 bases. The CDR3 sequence is 14 residues long. Per the germline V gene, CDR1 is SEHNR and CDR2 is FQNEAQ (reference sequence). The CDR3 sequence: CASSLGSTLYEQYF. CDR3 coding DNA: TGTGCCAGCAGCTTAGGATCAACCCTCTACGAGCAGTACTTC.

This clonotype was seen more than once but under ten times. The chain couples TRBV7-2 to TRBJ2-3, with D uncertain. With 4 bases removed from V and 2 bases from J, the gap between germline ends came to 13 bases. This CDR3 region has 15 residues. In germline, CDR1 is SGHTA, CDR2 FQGNSA. CDR3 coding DNA: TGTGCCAGCAGCTCCCCGCGTGCAACCACAGATACGCAGTATTTT. It encodes CASSSPRATTDTQYF.

There are a few counts of this clonotype. V gene TRBV29-1 combines with J gene TRBJ2-3; D may be TRBD2 (6 bases). CDR1 and CDR2 from the germline V gene are SQVTM and ANQGSEA. V was pared by 6 bases and J by 5 bases, with 15 bases between. The CDR3 is 13 amino acids. The CDR3 DNA is TGCAGCGTCACTCAGGAGGGTGGAGATACGCAGTATTTT. It is translated as CSVTQEGGDTQYF.

This clonotype was counted only a few times. The V and J genes are TRBV2 and TRBJ2-1, with D maybe TRBD2 (6 bases). In germline, CDR1 is SNHLY, CDR2 FYNNEI. The CDR3 covers 16 residues. Trimming stripped 0 bases from V and 3 bases from J, with 12 bases between. CDR3 in amino acids: CASSEALGGGYNEQFF. For the CDR3, the DNA is TGTGCCAGCAGTGAAGCGCTTGGGGGAGGCTACAATGAGCAGTTCTTC.

This clonotype was observed a single time. The J gene is TRBJ2-4, the V gene TRBV5-6; 7 bases match TRBD2. Germline trimming cut 4 bases from V and 1 base from J; bases unmatched to any gene: 8. This CDR3 has 16 amino acids. Germline loops: CDR1 SGHDT, CDR2 YYEEEE. The CDR3 protein is CASSDRLREAKNIQYF. Written as DNA, the CDR3 is TGTGCCAGCAGCGACCGCCTGCGGGAGGCCAAAAACATTCAGTACTTC.

This clonotype was found a few times. The gene calls are TRBV18 and TRBJ1-4; D might be TRBD1 (6 bases). This CDR3 region has 14 residues. From germline, CDR1 is KGHSH and CDR2 LQKENI. The V gene lost 5 bases and the J gene lost 6 bases, with 13 bases spanning the gap. The CDR3 protein is CASSWTERDEKLFF. The CDR3 DNA reads as TGTGCCAGCTCATGGACAGAACGAGATGAAAAACTGTTTTTT.

Many counts were recorded for this clonotype. The rearrangement joins TRBV7-8 to TRBJ2-3, with 8 bases that match TRBD2. From germline, CDR1 is SGHVS and CDR2 FQNEAQ. Germline trimming cut 5 bases from V and 0 bases from J; bases unmatched to any gene: 10. This CDR3 spans 17 amino acids. In nucleotides, the CDR3 is TGTGCCAGCAGCCCGATCCCAGCGGGAGTTAGCACAGATACGCAGTATTTT. This gives the protein CASSPIPAGVSTDTQYF.

J is TRBJ2-7 and V is TRBV19; TRBD2 is a possible D gene (6 bases). V was trimmed by 10 bases and J by 2 bases, leaving 24 bases between them. Germline V gene sequence: CDR1 LNHDA, CDR2 SQIVND (reference sequence). The length of the CDR3 is 16 residues. CDR3 nucleotide sequence: TGTGCCACGACTCCGATCGCCGGGACTCCGACCTACGAGCAGTACTTC. Its translation is CATTPIAGTPTYEQYF.

The rearrangement joins TRBV7-9 to TRBJ2-5; 9 nucleotides match TRBD1. This CDR3 has 15 residues. With V trimmed by 5 bases and J by 4 bases, 8 bases remained unmatched. Germline assignment: CDR1 SEHNR and CDR2 FQNEAQ (reference sequence). This CDR3 reads CASSTRTGALETQYF. CDR3 sequence (DNA): TGTGCCAGCAGCACCCGGACAGGGGCTCTAGAGACCCAGTACTTC. The entire variable domain, with the rest obtained from reference TRBV7-9 and TRBJ2-5, is as follows: DTGVSQNPRHKITKRGQNVTFRCDPISEHNRLYWYRQTLGQGPEFLTYFQNEAQLEKSRLLSDRFSAERPKGSFSTLEIQRTEQGDSAMYLCASSTRTGALETQYFGPGTRLLVL.

A few counts support this clonotype. The chain's CDR3 is CASSIYGQETQYF. CDR3 sequence (DNA): TGTGCCAGTAGTATCTACGGGCAAGAGACCCAGTACTTC. The V and J genes are TRBV19 and TRBJ2-5; no clear D. Trimming shortened V by 3 bases and J by 2 bases, and 7 bases separated the two germline ends. This CDR3 contains 13 residues. Germline V gene sequence: CDR1 LNHDA, CDR2 SQIVND (reference sequence). The whole variable domain, remainder taken from reference TRBV19 and TRBJ2-5, is DGGITQSPKYLFRKEGQNVTLSCEQNLNHDAMYWYRQDPGQGLRLIYYSQIVNDFQKGDIAEGYSVSREKKESFPLTVTSAQKNPTAFYLCASSIYGQETQYFGPGTRLLVL.

This clonotype was counted ten times or more. The CDR3 spells CASSPRTSGDTQYF. CDR3 in DNA: TGTGCCAGCAGCCCGAGGACTAGCGGAGATACGCAGTATTTT. The J gene is TRBJ2-3, the V gene TRBV7-2; 10 bases align to TRBD2. V gave up 5 bases and J gave up 5 bases; unmatched junction bases: 4. Germline lookup yields CDR1 SGHTA and CDR2 FQGNSA. The CDR3 contains 14 residues.

The chain couples TRBV5-1 to TRBJ2-3; 13 nucleotides match TRBD2. Per the germline V gene, CDR1 is SGHRS and CDR2 is YFSETQ. The J segment lost 5 bases and the V segment lost 4 bases, leaving 7 bases of the junction unmatched. The CDR3 is 16 residues long. This CDR3 is CASSLRTSGSGDTQYF. As DNA, the CDR3 is TGCGCCAGCAGCCTTAGGACTAGCGGGAGTGGAGATACGCAGTATTTT.

This clonotype has more than one count but fewer than ten. The chain links TRBV4-1 to TRBJ2-1; 8 bases line up with TRBD2. V shed 5 bases, J shed 9 bases, and the junction held 12 bases outside the gene matches. The CDR3 contains 15 residues. Germline-derived CDR1 and CDR2 are MGHRA and YSYEKL. CDR3 loop: CASSSDSGSWGEQFF. CDR3 bases: TGCGCCAGCAGCTCAGACAGCGGGAGTTGGGGTGAGCAGTTCTTC.

Ten or more counts support this clonotype. The V and J genes are TRBV7-6 and TRBJ1-1; tentatively, D is TRBD1 (5 bases). This CDR3 spans 17 amino acids. Germline CDR1 reads SGHVS; CDR2 reads FNYEAQ. V was trimmed by 1 base and J by 0 bases, leaving 15 bases between them. The CDR3 bases are TGTGCCAGCAGCTTAGAGCAATTGGGGGGGATGAACACTGAAGCTTTCTTT. Its translation is CASSLEQLGGMNTEAFF.

This chain joins TRBV5-1 and TRBJ2-7; D is undetermined. Germline values: CDR1 SGHRS, CDR2 YFSETQ. V lost 0 bases and J lost 2, with 6 bases in between. The CDR3 contains 13 residues. The CDR3 sequence is CASSLVPPYEQYF. CDR3 DNA: TGCGCCAGCAGCTTGGTACCTCCCTACGAGCAGTACTTC.

The chain combines TRBV11-2 with TRBJ2-3; possible D gene TRBD2, 5 bases. CDR3 size: 14 residues. Per the germline V gene, CDR1 is SGHAT and CDR2 is FQNNGV. Between the trimmed V and J ends, which lost 5 bases and 5 bases, there was a span of 14 bases. CDR3 sequence (DNA): TGTGCCAGCAGCCCCACTAGTGGGCTAGATACGCAGTATTTT. This sequence encodes CASSPTSGLDTQYF. Drawing the rest from reference TRBV11-2 and TRBJ2-3, the complete variable domain is EAGVAQSPRYKIIEKRQSVAFWCNPISGHATLYWYQQILGQGPKLLIQFQNNGVVDDSQLPKDRFSAERLKGVDSTLKIQPAKLEDSAVYLCASSPTSGLDTQYFGPGTRLTVL.